Sequencing of this T cell receptor (beta chain) was carried out in a study of cytomegalovirus exposure and HLA in healthy donors. Study information: A previous analysis identified around 120 million unique TCR beta sequences derived from 180 million or so T cells. Counted in an early data release were approximately 85 million unique TCRs from HLA-typed donors. Study-wide points: In a later analysis, CMV-associated beta chains were mostly HLA-associated, it appeared. The presence/absence work took it that sequencing depth was about the same across donors.

PCR was performed using 60 Vbeta and 13 Jbeta primers. This table comes from immunoSEQ multiplex PCR, and its TCRdb copy is limited to in-frame clones, with some not included. This table has 150,000 to 200,000 clones, 65% to 85% appearing once. V was cut by 5 bases and J by 1 base, with 11 bases left in between. The germline V gene has CDR1 SGHAT and CDR2 FQNNGV. CDR3 size: 14 residues. A remark on this clone: Its target is unknown.

The source is a man aged 50 to 60 in good health and CMV-seronegative. Sample: PBMCs. V gene TRBV11-2 combines with J gene TRBJ1-1; no clear D. CDR3 amino acids: CASSPLEQNTEAFF. CDR3 DNA: TGTGCCAGCAGCCCCCTGGAGCAGAACACTGAAGCTTTCTTT.